This TCR beta chain was recovered during a study of Graves' ophthalmopathy and Graves' hyperthyroidism. Overall study results and limits: Most clonotypes expanded in thyroid above 0.001 frequency were present in blood too.

RNA transcripts yielded amplified TCR beta CDR3 regions. The first round was an RT-PCR with HTBI primers, and the second round was a multiplex PCR. TCRdb reprocessed the multiplex PCR reads via MiXCR and lists one record per CDR3 protein. The profile shows about 220,000 distinct CDR3 sequences, about a fifth of them singletons. CAS ≥3, NOSPECS ≥4, moderate-to-severe activity and duration under 3 months marked donors with ophthalmopathy. Other autoimmune diseases, uncontrolled infections, pregnancy or lactation led to the exclusion of patients. PBMCs were density-gradient isolated from roughly 9.5 ml fresh blood. This CDR3 has 14 residues. Trimming stripped 7 bases from V and 3 bases from J, with 14 bases between. CDR1 is SGDLS and CDR2 is YYNGEE in the germline V gene. A word on this clonotype: Its antigen is not identified.

This sequence originates from a woman between 45 and 60 years old with Graves' ophthalmopathy. V is TRBV9 and J is TRBJ1-5, with D hard to call. The sample taken for sequencing was peripheral blood. CDR3 residues: CASGHNPNNQPQHF. The CDR3 DNA sequence: TGTGCCAGCGGGCACAACCCCAACAATCAGCCCCAGCATTTT.